The 7 T cell receptor beta chains given below trace back to one sample, sequenced in a study of post-analysis software for immune sequencing data. Carried by the TCR beta cDNA libraries were unique molecular identifiers. MiXCR, run by TCRdb on the PCR reads, gives a single entry per CDR3 protein. Of around 160,000 distinct CDR3 sequences in the sample, about 37% were seen once. The sequencing used blood, collected after autologous hematopoietic stem cell transplantation. The receptor source for this set is a girl under 18 with multiple sclerosis.

The genes are TRBV24-1 and TRBJ2-1; D call uncertain. From germline, CDR1 is KGHDR and CDR2 SFDVKD. Trimming stripped 1 base from V and 6 bases from J, with 6 bases between. This CDR3 contains 13 residues. The CDR3 region is CATSDFWVNEQFF. The CDR3 DNA reads TGTGCCACCAGTGATTTTTGGGTCAATGAGCAGTTCTTC.

This clonotype was observed at least ten times. The V call is TRBV20-1, the J call TRBJ1-1, with D maybe TRBD1 (6 bases). From germline, CDR1 is DFQATT and CDR2 SNEGSKA (reference sequence). Trimming pared 6 bases from V and 6 bases from J, leaving 23 bases between. The CDR3 consists of 15 residues. Here the CDR3 reads CSAEGGSRGNAEAFF. DNA of the CDR3: TGCAGTGCGGAGGGGGGGAGTCGAGGTAACGCTGAAGCTTTCTTT.

The chain combines TRBV10-3 with TRBJ2-1; unclear D gene. The CDR3 sequence is 15 residues long. V was pared by 3 bases and J by 7 bases, with 16 bases between. Germline CDR1 ENHRY, CDR2 SYGVKD. The CDR3 DNA sequence: TGTGCCATCAGTGAAGGCGGCGGACGGGTGAATGAGCAGTTCTTC. Translating gives CAISEGGGRVNEQFF.

The rearrangement uses TRBV29-1 and TRBJ2-7, with TRBD1 identical over 10 bases. This CDR3 region has 13 residues. V was pared by 4 bases and J by 0 bases, with 0 bases of the junction left unmatched. Germline V gene lookup returns CDR1 SQVTM and CDR2 ANQGSEA. CDR3 sequence (DNA): TGCAGCGTTGGGGACAGGGGCTCCTACGAGCAGTACTTC. Translating it yields CSVGDRGSYEQYF.

On this clonotype: Compared with germline, one end of the junction differs, possibly owing to a read error. The chain joins TRBV7-9 to TRBJ2-7; D possibly corresponds to TRBD1 (5 bases). CDR3 size: 12 residues. The V gene's germline CDR1 is SEHNR and CDR2 FQNEAQ (reference sequence). The DNA of the CDR3 is TGTGCCGGCAGCTTAGAAGGGGACGAGCAGTACTTC. Translating it yields CAGSLEGDEQYF.

This clonotype has more than one count but fewer than ten. The chain is built from TRBV20-1 and TRBJ2-7; D gene unclear. Between the trimmed V and J ends, which lost 5 bases and 0 bases, there was a span of 8 bases. The CDR3 is made up of 12 amino acids. Germline-derived CDR1 and CDR2 are DFQATT and SNEGSKA (reference sequence). The CDR3 is CSAWSVSYEQYF. The CDR3 bases are TGCAGTGCTTGGAGCGTCTCCTACGAGCAGTACTTC.

Only a few counts were recorded for this clonotype. The rearrangement joins TRBV3-1 to TRBJ2-3, with 9 nucleotides matching TRBD1. V shed 4 bases and J 4 bases; nucleotides not matched to a gene: 6. This CDR3 spans 15 amino acids. Germline values: CDR1 LGHDT, CDR2 YNNKEL (reference sequence). CDR3 loop: CASSPGTGWADTQYF. DNA of the CDR3: TGTGCCAGCAGCCCGGGGACAGGGTGGGCAGATACGCAGTATTTT.